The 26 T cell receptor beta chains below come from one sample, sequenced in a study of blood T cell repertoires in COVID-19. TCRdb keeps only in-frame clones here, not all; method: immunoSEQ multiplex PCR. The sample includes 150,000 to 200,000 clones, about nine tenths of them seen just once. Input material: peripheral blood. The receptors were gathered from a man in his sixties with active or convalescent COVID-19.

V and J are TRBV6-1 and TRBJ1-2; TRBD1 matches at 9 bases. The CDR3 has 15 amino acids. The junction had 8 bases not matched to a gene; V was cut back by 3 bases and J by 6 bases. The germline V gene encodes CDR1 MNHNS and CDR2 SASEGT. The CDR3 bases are TGTGCCAGCAGTGAGCCGGGACAGGGAATGGATGGCTACACCTTC. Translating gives CASSEPGQGMDGYTF.

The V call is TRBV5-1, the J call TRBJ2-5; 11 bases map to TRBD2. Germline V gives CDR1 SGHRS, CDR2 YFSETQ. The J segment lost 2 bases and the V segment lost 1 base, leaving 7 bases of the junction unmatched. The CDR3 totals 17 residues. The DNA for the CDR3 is TGCGCCAGCAGCTTGTGGGGAGTAGCGGGGGGGCAAGAGACCCAGTACTTC. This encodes CASSLWGVAGGQETQYF. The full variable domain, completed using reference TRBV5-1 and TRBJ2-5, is KAGVTQTPRYLIKTRGQQVTLSCSPISGHRSVSWYQQTPGQGLQFLFEYFSETQRNKGNFPGRFSGRQFSNSRSEMNVSTLELGDSALYLCASSLWGVAGGQETQYFGPGTRLLVL.

The CDR3 region has the DNA TGTGCCAGCAGCCGGGACAACCTGAGCTATGGCTACACCTTC. This translates into CASSRDNLSYGYTF. V is TRBV5-4 and J is TRBJ1-2; TRBD1 might be the D (6 bases). Germline V gives CDR1 SGHNT, CDR2 YYREEE (reference sequence). V dropped 4 bases and J dropped 4 bases, with 14 bases sitting between them. This CDR3 comprises 14 residues.

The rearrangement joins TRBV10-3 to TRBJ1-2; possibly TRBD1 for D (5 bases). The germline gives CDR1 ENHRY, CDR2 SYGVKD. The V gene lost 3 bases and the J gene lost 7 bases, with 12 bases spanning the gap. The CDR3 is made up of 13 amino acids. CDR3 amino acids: CAISENSGGGYTF. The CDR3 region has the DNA TGTGCCATCAGTGAAAACAGCGGGGGTGGCTACACCTTC.

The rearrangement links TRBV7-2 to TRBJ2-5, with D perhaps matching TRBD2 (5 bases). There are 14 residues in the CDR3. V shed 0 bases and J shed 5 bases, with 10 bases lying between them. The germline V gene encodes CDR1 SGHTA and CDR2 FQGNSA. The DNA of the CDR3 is TGTGCCAGCAGCTTAGCTCAACGGAGGGAGACCCAGTACTTC. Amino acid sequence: CASSLAQRRETQYF. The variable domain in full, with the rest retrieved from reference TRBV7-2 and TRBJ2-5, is GAGVSQSPSNKVTEKGKDVELRCDPISGHTALYWYRQSLGQGLEFLIYFQGNSAPDKSGLPSDRFSAERTGGSVSTLTIQRTQQEDSAVYLCASSLAQRRETQYFGPGTRLLVL.

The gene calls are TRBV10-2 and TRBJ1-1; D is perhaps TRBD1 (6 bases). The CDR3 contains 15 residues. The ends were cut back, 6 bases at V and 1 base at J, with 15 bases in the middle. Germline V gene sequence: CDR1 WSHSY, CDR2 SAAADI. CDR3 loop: CASRKEGTKNTEAFF. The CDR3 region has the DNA TGCGCCAGCAGGAAGGAAGGGACAAAGAACACTGAAGCTTTCTTT.

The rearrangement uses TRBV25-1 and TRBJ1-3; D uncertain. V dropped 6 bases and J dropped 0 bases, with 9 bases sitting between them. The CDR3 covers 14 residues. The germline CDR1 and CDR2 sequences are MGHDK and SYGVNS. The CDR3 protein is CASSPSGSGNTIYF. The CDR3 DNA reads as TGTGCCAGCAGCCCGTCGGGCTCTGGAAACACCATATATTTT.

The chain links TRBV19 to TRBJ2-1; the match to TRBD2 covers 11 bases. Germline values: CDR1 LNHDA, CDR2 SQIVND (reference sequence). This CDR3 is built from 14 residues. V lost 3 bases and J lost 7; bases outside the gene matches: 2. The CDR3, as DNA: TGTGCCAGTAGTATCCTAGCGGGGGGAAATGAGCAGTTCTTC. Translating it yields CASSILAGGNEQFF. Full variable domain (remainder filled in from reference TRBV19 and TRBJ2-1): DGGITQSPKYLFRKEGQNVTLSCEQNLNHDAMYWYRQDPGQGLRLIYYSQIVNDFQKGDIAEGYSVSREKKESFPLTVTSAQKNPTAFYLCASSILAGGNEQFFGPGTRLTVL.

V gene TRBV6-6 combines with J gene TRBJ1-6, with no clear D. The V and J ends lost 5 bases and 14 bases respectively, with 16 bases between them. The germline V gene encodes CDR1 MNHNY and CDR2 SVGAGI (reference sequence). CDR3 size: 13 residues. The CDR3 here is CASSHGDLRTLHF. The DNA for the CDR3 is TGTGCCAGCAGTCACGGGGATTTGAGGACCCTCCACTTT.

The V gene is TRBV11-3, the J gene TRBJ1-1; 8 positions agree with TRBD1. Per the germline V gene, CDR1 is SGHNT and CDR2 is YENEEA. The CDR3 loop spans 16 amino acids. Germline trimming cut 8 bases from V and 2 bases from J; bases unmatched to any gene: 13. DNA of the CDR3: TGTGCCAGCTCCCCAGGTCAGGGGGCTTTTAACACTGAAGCTTTCTTT. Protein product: CASSPGQGAFNTEAFF.

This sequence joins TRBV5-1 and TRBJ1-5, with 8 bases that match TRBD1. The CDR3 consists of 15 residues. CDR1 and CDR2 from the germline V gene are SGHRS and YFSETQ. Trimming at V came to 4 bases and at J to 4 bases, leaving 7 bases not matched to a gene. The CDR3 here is CASSRAGQENQPQHF. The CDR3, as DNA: TGCGCCAGCAGCCGGGCGGGACAGGAGAATCAGCCCCAGCATTTT.

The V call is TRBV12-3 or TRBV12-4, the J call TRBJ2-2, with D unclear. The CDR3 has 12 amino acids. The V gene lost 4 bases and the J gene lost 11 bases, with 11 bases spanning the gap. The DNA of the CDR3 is TGTGCCAGCAGTTCTTACTTTGGTGAGCTGTTTTTT. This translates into CASSSYFGELFF.

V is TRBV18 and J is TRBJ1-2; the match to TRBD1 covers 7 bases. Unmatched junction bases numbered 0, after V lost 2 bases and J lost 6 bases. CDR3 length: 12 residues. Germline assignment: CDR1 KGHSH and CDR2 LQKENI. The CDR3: CASSPGTDGYTF. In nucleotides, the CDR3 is TGTGCCAGCTCACCAGGGACAGATGGCTACACCTTC.

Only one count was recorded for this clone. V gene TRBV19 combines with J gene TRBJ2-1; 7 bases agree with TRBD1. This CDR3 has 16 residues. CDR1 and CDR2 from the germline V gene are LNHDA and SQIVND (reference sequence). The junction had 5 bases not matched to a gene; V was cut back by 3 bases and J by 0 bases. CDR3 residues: CASSIEGASSYNEQFF. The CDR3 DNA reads TGTGCCAGTAGTATTGAGGGGGCGAGCTCCTACAATGAGCAGTTCTTC.

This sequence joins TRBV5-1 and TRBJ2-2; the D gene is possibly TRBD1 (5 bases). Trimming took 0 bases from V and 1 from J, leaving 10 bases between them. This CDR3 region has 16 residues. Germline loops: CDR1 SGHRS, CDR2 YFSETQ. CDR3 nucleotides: TGCGCCAGCAGCTTGGTAGGCAGGGTGAACACCGGGGAGCTGTTTTTT. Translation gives CASSLVGRVNTGELFF.

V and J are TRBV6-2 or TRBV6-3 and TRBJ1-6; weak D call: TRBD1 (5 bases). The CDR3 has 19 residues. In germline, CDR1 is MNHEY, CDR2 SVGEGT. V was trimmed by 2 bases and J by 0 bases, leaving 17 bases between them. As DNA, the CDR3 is TGTGCCAGCAGTTACCCATCAGGGTTGAAGAGCTCCTATAATTCACCCCTCCACTTT. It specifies CASSYPSGLKSSYNSPLHF.

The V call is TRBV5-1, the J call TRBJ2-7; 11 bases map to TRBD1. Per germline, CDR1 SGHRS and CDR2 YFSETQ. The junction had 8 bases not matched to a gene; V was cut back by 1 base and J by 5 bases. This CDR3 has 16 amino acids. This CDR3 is CASSLRTGGRSDEQYF. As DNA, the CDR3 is TGCGCCAGCAGCTTGAGGACAGGGGGCAGGAGCGACGAGCAGTACTTC.

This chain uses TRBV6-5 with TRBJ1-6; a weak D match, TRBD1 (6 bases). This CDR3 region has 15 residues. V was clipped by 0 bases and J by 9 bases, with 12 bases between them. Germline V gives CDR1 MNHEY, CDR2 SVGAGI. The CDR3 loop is CASSYSQGYRSPLHF. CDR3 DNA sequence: TGTGCCAGCAGTTACTCACAGGGTTATCGTTCACCCCTCCACTTT.

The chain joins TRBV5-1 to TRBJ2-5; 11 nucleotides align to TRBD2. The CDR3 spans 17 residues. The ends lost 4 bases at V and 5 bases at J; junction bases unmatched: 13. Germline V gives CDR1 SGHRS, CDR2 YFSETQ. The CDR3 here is CASSPRTSGGPAETQYF. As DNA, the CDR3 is TGCGCCAGCAGCCCCCGTACTAGCGGGGGCCCGGCGGAGACCCAGTACTTC.

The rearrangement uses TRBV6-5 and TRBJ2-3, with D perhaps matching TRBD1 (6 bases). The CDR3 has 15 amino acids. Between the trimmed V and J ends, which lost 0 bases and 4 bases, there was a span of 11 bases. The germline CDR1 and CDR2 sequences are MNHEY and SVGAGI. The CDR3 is CASSYSGARSDTQYF. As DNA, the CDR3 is TGTGCCAGCAGTTACTCGGGGGCGAGGTCAGATACGCAGTATTTT.

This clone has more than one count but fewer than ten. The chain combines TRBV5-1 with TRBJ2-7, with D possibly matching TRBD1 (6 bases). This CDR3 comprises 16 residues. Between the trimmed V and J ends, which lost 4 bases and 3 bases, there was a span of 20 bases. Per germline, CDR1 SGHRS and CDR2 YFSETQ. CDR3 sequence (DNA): TGCGCCAGCAGCATAGACCCCGGGACAAGTATCTACGAGCAGTACTTC. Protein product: CASSIDPGTSIYEQYF.

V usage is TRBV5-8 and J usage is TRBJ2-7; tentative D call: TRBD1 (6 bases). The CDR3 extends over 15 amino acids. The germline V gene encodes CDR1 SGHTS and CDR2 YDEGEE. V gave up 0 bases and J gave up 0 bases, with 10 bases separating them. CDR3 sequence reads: CASSLGQAISYEQYF. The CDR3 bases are TGTGCCAGCAGCTTGGGACAGGCCATCTCCTACGAGCAGTACTTC.

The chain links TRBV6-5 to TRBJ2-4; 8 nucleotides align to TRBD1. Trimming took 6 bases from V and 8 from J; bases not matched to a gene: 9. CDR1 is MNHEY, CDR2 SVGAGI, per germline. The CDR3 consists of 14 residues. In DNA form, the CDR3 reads TGTGCCAGCAGCCTCGGACAGGGTAGGGACATTCAGTACTTC. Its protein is CASSLGQGRDIQYF.

The CDR3 reads CASSYGTGPSGNTIYF. CDR3 in DNA: TGTGCCAGCAGTTACGGGACAGGACCCTCTGGAAACACCATATATTTT. V gene TRBV6-5 combines with J gene TRBJ1-3, with 8 bases lining up with TRBD1. Germline CDR1 and CDR2: MNHEY and SVGAGI. V lost 2 bases, J lost 0 bases, and 3 bases stayed unmatched. The CDR3 length is 16 residues.

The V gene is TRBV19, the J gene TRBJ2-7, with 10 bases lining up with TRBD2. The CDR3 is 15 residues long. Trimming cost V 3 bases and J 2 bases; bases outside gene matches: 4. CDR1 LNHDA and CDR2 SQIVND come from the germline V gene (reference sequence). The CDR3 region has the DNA TGTGCCAGTAGTATGGAGCGGGGGGGCCCCTACGAGCAGTACTTC. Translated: CASSMERGGPYEQYF.

The CDR3 reads CASSRGQGKYNEQFF. The CDR3 DNA is TGTGCCAGCAGCCGGGGACAGGGGAAATACAATGAGCAGTTCTTC. V and J are TRBV11-3 and TRBJ2-1, with 10 bases identical to TRBD1. V lost 5 bases to trimming and J lost 4 bases; unmatched junction nucleotides: 5. Germline V gene lookup returns CDR1 SGHNT and CDR2 YENEEA. The CDR3 length is 15 residues.